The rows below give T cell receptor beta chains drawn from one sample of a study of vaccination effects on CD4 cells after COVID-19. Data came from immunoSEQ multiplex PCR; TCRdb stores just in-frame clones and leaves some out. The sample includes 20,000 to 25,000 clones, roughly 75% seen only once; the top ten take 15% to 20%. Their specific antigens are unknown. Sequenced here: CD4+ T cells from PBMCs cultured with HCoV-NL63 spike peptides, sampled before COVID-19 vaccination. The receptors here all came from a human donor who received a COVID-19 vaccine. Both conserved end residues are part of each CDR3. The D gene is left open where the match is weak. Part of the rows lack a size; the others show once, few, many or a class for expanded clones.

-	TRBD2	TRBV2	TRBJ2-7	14	TGTGCCAGCGAGGGACTAGCGGGAATATACGAGCAGTACTTC	CASEGLAGIYEQYF
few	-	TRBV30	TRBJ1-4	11	TGTGCCTGGAGCCCTCAGGAAAAACTGTTTTTT	CAWSPQEKLFF
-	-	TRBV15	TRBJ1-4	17	TGTGCCACCAGCAGAGGTGGTGGGTACAGGGCGGGTGAAAAACTGTTTTTT	CATSRGGGYRAGEKLFF
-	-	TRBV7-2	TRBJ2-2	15	TGTGCCAGCAGCTTAGGGCCAGCGAACACCGGGGAGCTGTTTTTT	CASSLGPANTGELFF
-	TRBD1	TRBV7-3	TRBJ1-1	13	TGTGCCAGCAGCCCCAACAGGGGCACTGAAGCTTTCTTT	CASSPNRGTEAFF
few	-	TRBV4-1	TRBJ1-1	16	TGCGCCAGCAGCCAAGGGCCCTTTGGCCAGAACACTGAAGCTTTCTTT	CASSQGPFGQNTEAFF
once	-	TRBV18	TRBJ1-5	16	TGTGCCAGCTCCCATACCGGCGGAGGGATGAATCAGCCCCAGCATTTT	CASSHTGGGMNQPQHF
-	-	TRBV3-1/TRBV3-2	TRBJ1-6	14	TGTGCCAGCAGCCAAGCGAGGACTAATTCACCCCTCCACTTT	CASSQARTNSPLHF
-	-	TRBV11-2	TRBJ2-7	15	TGTGCCAGCAGCTTAGTGGGCAGGCTCTCCTACGAGCAGTACTTC	CASSLVGRLSYEQYF
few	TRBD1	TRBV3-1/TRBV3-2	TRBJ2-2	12	TGTGCCAGCAGCCGGGGACAGGGAGGGCTGTTTTTT	CASSRGQGGLFF
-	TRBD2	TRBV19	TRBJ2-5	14	TGTGCCAGTAGTATAGAGGGTAGCGGGGAGACCCAGTACTTC	CASSIEGSGETQYF
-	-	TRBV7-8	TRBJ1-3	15	TGTGCCAGCAGCTTAGCGCAGGGGTACGGAAACACCATATATTTT	CASSLAQGYGNTIYF
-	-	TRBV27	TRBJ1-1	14	TGTGCCAGCAGCCGAGGGGCCGTGAACACTGAAGCTTTCTTT	CASSRGAVNTEAFF
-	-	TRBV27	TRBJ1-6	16	TGTGCCAGCAGTTGGGGAACGGGAGGGGATAATTCACCCCTCCACTTT	CASSWGTGGDNSPLHF
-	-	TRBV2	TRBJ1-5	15	TGTGCCAGCAGAACACAGGGCCGGGGCAATCAGCCCCAGCATTTT	CASRTQGRGNQPQHF
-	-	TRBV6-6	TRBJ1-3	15	TGTGCCAGCAGTTACGGCGGCTTCTCTGGAAACACCATATATTTT	CASSYGGFSGNTIYF
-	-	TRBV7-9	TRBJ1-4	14	TGTGCCAGCAGCGTGGACAGTGGAAATGAAAAACTGTTTTTT	CASSVDSGNEKLFF
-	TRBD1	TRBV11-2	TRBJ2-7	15	TGTGCCAGCAGACGAGCCGGGACAGCGAACTACGAGCAGTACTTC	CASRRAGTANYEQYF
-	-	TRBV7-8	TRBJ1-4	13	TGTGCCAGCAGCTTAGGGACATCTGAAAAACTGTTTTTT	CASSLGTSEKLFF
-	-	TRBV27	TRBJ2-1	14	TGTGCCAGCCCAGGCTCTGTTTCCTACAATGAGCAGTTCTTC	CASPGSVSYNEQFF
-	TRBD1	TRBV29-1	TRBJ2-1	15	TGCAGCGTTAAGGACAGGGGAGGGTCCTACAATGAGCAGTTCTTC	CSVKDRGGSYNEQFF
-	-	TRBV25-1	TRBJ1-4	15	TGTGCCAGCAGTGAACGTACCGGAATTAATGAAAAACTGTTTTTT	CASSERTGINEKLFF
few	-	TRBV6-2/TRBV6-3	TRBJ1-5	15	TGTGCCAGCAGTTACTCAGGGAACGGCAATCAGCCCCAGCATTTT	CASSYSGNGNQPQHF
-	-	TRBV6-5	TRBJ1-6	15	TGTGCCAGCAACTCGGGGGGATTCTTTAATTCACCCCTCCACTTT	CASNSGGFFNSPLHF
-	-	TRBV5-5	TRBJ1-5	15	TGTGCCAGCAGCTTGGAGGGACTGGCCAATCAGCCCCAGCATTTT	CASSLEGLANQPQHF
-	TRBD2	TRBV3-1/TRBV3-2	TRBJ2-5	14	TGTGCCAGCAGCCGCCCAACTAGCGAAGAGACCCAGTACTTC	CASSRPTSEETQYF
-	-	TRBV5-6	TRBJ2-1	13	TGTGCCAGCAGCCGTTCCTTGGGGAATGAGCAGTTCTTC	CASSRSLGNEQFF
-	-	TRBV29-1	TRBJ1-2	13	TGCAGCTTTCTCCAACAGGGACTTAAGGGCTACACCTTC	CSFLQQGLKGYTF
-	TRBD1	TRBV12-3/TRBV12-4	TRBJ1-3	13	TGTGCCAGCGACAGGGAAGCAGGAAACACCATATATTTT	CASDREAGNTIYF
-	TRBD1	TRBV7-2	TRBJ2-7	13	TGTGCCAGCAGCACAGGGGCGGTGGGGGAGCAGTACTTC	CASSTGAVGEQYF
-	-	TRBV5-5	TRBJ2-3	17	TGTGCCAGCAGCTTGGGTAGGGGACTTGCTAGCACAGATACGCAGTATTTT	CASSLGRGLASTDTQYF